The 5 T cell receptor beta chains listed next were all sequenced from one sample in a study of CD8+CD57+ T cells in acquired aplastic anemia. According to the study, genomic DNA was the template for TCR beta VDJ and CDR3 profiling. TCRdb itself ran the reads through MiXCR, one entry per CDR3 protein. The sample holds around 180,000 distinct CDR3 sequences; about three fifths are singletons and the top ten take 45%. The sample consisted of sorted CD4+, CD8+, or CD8+CD57+ T cells (not recorded which) from PBMCs. The source of these receptors is a human donor in good health.

The V call is TRBV19, the J call TRBJ1-2; 8 bases map to TRBD1. The CDR3 extends over 16 amino acids. The V gene end was trimmed by 7 bases and the J gene end by 6 bases; junction bases not matched to a gene: 16. Looked up from germline, CDR1 is LNHDA and CDR2 is SQIVND (reference sequence). The CDR3 here is CASTSPRTGKGNGYTF. The CDR3 DNA reads TGTGCCAGTACGTCCCCGCGGACAGGGAAGGGAAATGGCTACACCTTC.

The chain couples TRBV15 to TRBJ2-7, with 11 nucleotides matching TRBD2. Germline CDR1 and CDR2: LNHNV and YYDKDF (reference sequence). J was trimmed by 4 bases and V by 4 bases; bases with no gene match: 6. The length of the CDR3 is 15 residues. The CDR3 sequence: CATSTGLAGAYEQYF. CDR3 bases: TGTGCCACCAGCACCGGACTAGCGGGCGCATACGAGCAGTACTTC. Complete variable domain (other parts from reference TRBV15 and TRBJ2-7): DAMVIQNPRYQVTQFGKPVTLSCSQTLNHNVMYWYQQKSSQAPKLLFHYYDKDFNNEADTPDNFQSRRPNTSFCFLDIRSPGLGDTAMYLCATSTGLAGAYEQYFGPGTRLTVT.

This clonotype was recorded many times. The chain links TRBV5-6 to TRBJ2-7; maybe TRBD2 (7 bases). The germline CDR1 and CDR2 sequences are SGHDT and YYEEEE. V was shortened by 0 bases and J by 6 bases, with 16 bases between the two germline ends. The CDR3 is 15 residues long. CDR3 sequence reads: CASSLAGGLKFEQYF. The CDR3 coding sequence is TGTGCCAGCAGCTTGGCCGGGGGGCTTAAGTTCGAGCAGTACTTC.

V usage is TRBV19 and J usage is TRBJ1-2; 8 positions agree with TRBD1. CDR1 and CDR2 (germline): LNHDA, SQIVND (reference sequence). With V trimmed by 5 bases and J by 2 bases, 7 bases remained unmatched. This CDR3 has 15 amino acids. CDR3 sequence reads: CASSGQGRENYGYTF. The DNA for the CDR3 is TGTGCCAGTAGTGGACAGGGCCGGGAGAACTATGGCTACACCTTC.

This clonotype was counted between two and nine times. Since a much larger clone is just one base distant, this may be a read error. V is TRBV5-6 and J is TRBJ2-2; unclear D gene. V was trimmed by 0 bases and J by 7 bases, leaving 7 bases between them. The CDR3 spans 13 residues. CDR1 is SGHDT and CDR2 is YYEEEE in the germline V gene. DNA for the CDR3: TGTGCCAGCAGCTTGGTTTCGTTCGGGGAGCTGTTTTTT. As protein: CASSLVSFGELFF. Filled out from reference TRBV5-6 and TRBJ2-2, the complete variable domain reads DAGVTQSPTHLIKTRGQQVTLRCSPKSGHDTVSWYQQALGQGPQFIFQYYEEEERQRGNFPDRFSGHQFPNYSSELNVNALLLGDSALYLCASSLVSFGELFFGEGSRLTVL.